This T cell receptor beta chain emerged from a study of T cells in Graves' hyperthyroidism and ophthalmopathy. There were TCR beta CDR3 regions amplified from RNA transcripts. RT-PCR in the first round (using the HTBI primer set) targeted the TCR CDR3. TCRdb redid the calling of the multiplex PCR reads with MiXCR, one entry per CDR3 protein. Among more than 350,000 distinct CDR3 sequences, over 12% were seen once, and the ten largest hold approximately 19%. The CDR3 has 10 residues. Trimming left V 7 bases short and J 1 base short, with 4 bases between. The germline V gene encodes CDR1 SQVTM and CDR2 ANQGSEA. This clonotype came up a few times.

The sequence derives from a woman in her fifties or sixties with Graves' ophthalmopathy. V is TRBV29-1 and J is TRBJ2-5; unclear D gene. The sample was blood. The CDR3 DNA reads TGCAGCGGGAGCCAAGAGACCCAGTACTTC. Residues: CSGSQETQYF. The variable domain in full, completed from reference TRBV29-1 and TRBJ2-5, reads SAVISQKPSRDICQRGTSLTIQCQVDSQVTMMFWYRQQPGQSLTLIATANQGSEATYESGFVIDKFPISRPNLTFSTLTVSNMSPEDSSIYLCSGSQETQYFGPGTRLLVL.